These T cell receptor beta chains were read from a single sample in a study of T cells in Graves' hyperthyroidism and ophthalmopathy. From the multiplex PCR reads, TCRdb called clonotypes with MiXCR, one entry per CDR3 protein. The table records hundreds of thousands of distinct CDR3 sequences, over 35% of them present only once. Sequenced input: blood. These receptors were taken from a man between 18 and 29 years old with Graves' hyperthyroidism. Both conserved end residues are part of each CDR3. The order of the fields is J gene, clone size, V gene, D gene, CDR3 protein, CDR3 DNA. A D gene is named only where the DNA matches it firmly. Size values are once, few and many counts, or a class for expanded clones, and some rows have none.

>TRBJ1-6|many|TRBV7-2|TRBD1
CASSLSDRGSPLHF
TGTGCCAGCAGCTTATCGGACAGGGGTTCACCCCTCCACTTT
>TRBJ2-5|-|TRBV5-5|-
CASSRTAPGTQYF
TGTGCCAGCAGCAGGACGGCCCCGGGGACCCAGTACTTC
>TRBJ1-1|-|TRBV6-5|TRBD1
CASSSSPGGLITEAFF
TGTGCCAGCAGTTCCTCGCCAGGGGGCCTGATCACTGAAGCTTTCTTT
>TRBJ2-7|few|TRBV7-6|-
CASSPRTVEQYF
TGTGCCAGCAGCCCCCGGACAGTCGAGCAGTACTTC
>TRBJ1-1|-|TRBV7-9|TRBD1
CASRTGGMNTEAFF
TGTGCCAGCAGGACAGGGGGCATGAACACTGAAGCTTTCTTT
>TRBJ2-7|-|TRBV6-5|-
CASSYRADYEQYF
TGTGCCAGCAGTTACAGGGCAGACTACGAGCAGTACTTC
>TRBJ1-1|few|TRBV5-6|TRBD1
CASSSFTGDTEAFF
TGTGCCAGCAGCTCATTTACAGGGGACACTGAAGCTTTCTTT
>TRBJ2-5|-|TRBV12-3/TRBV12-4|TRBD1
CASSPRRGRWETQYF
TGTGCCAGCAGTCCCCGCAGGGGGCGCTGGGAGACCCAGTACTTC
>TRBJ1-4|-|TRBV5-4|-
CASSQDGQQNEKLFF
TGTGCCAGCAGCCAAGACGGACAGCAGAATGAAAAACTGTTTTTT
>TRBJ2-7|many|TRBV9|-
CASSVGPSTEQYF
TGTGCCAGCAGCGTAGGCCCATCGACCGAGCAGTACTTC
>TRBJ2-6|-|TRBV27|-
CASSLRQLHSGANVLTF
TGTGCCAGCAGTTTGAGGCAGCTCCACTCTGGGGCCAACGTCCTGACTTTC
>TRBJ1-6|-|TRBV5-6|-
CASSLNGGHSPLHF
TGTGCCAGCAGCTTAAATGGGGGCCATTCACCCCTCCACTTT
>TRBJ2-2|-|TRBV10-3|TRBD2
CAIRERGLAAGTGELFF
TGTGCCATCAGAGAAAGGGGACTAGCGGCCGGCACCGGGGAGCTGTTTTTT
>TRBJ1-1|-|TRBV10-3|-
CAISPFRDGEAFF
TGTGCCATCAGTCCATTCAGGGACGGTGAAGCTTTCTTT
>TRBJ1-6|many|TRBV7-3|-
CASSPQAALQPLHF
TGTGCCAGCAGCCCGCAAGCGGCTCTGCAGCCCCTCCACTTT
>TRBJ2-7|few|TRBV20-1|TRBD2
CSAGGTSGYYEQYF
TGCAGTGCTGGAGGGACTAGCGGGTACTACGAGCAGTACTTC
>TRBJ1-2|-|TRBV2|-
CASSFLAGRDSFQGYTF
TGTGCCAGCAGTTTTTTAGCAGGAAGGGACTCCTTCCAGGGCTACACCTTC
>TRBJ1-5|few|TRBV20-1|-
CSAQTGKDRGSNQPQHF
TGCAGTGCTCAGACAGGCAAGGACCGCGGAAGCAATCAGCCCCAGCATTTT
>TRBJ1-2|-|TRBV2|TRBD1
CASSRGQGYIF
TGTGCCAGCAGCCGGGGACAGGGCTACATCTTC
>TRBJ2-7|-|TRBV7-6|TRBD1
CASSPGQGIGTYEQYF
TGTGCCAGCAGCCCGGGACAGGGGATAGGGACCTACGAGCAGTACTTC
>TRBJ1-2|many|TRBV19|-
CASTEGNYGYTF
TGTGCCAGTACTGAGGGGAACTATGGCTACACCTTC
>TRBJ1-4|many|TRBV9|-
CASSVGATNEKLFF
TGTGCCAGCAGCGTCGGTGCAACTAATGAAAAACTGTTTTTT
>TRBJ2-7|few|TRBV7-2|TRBD2
CASSAQLAGRSYEQYF
TGTGCCAGCAGCGCCCAACTAGCGGGGCGATCCTACGAGCAGTACTTC
>TRBJ2-2|-|TRBV2|-
CASSEIGANTGELFF
TGTGCCAGCAGTGAGATAGGGGCCAACACCGGGGAGCTGTTTTTT
>TRBJ1-5|-|TRBV10-3|-
CASSEARGPMSPQHF
TGTGCCAGCAGTGAAGCTCGGGGCCCTATGAGTCCCCAGCATTTT
>TRBJ1-1|many|TRBV20-1|-
CSAARPNKEAFF
TGCAGTGCTGCGCGCCCTAACAAGGAAGCTTTCTTT
>TRBJ2-7|-|TRBV19|TRBD1
CASSDRASRNPTYEQYF
TGTGCCAGTAGTGACAGGGCTTCCCGGAACCCTACCTACGAGCAGTACTTC
>TRBJ2-7|-|TRBV19|-
CASSISLLSYEQYF
TGTGCCAGTAGTATCTCACTCCTTTCCTACGAGCAGTACTTC
>TRBJ1-1|-|TRBV5-1|-
CASTDSPVNTEAFF
TGCGCCAGCACCGACTCCCCCGTGAACACTGAAGCTTTCTTT
>TRBJ1-1|-|TRBV9|TRBD1
CASSVEGQGGTEAFF
TGTGCCAGCAGCGTAGAAGGACAGGGAGGGACTGAAGCTTTCTTT
>TRBJ1-3|few|TRBV6-5|TRBD1
CASSAGTDRGNTIYF
TGTGCCAGCAGCGCCGGGACAGATCGAGGAAACACCATATATTTT
>TRBJ2-6|-|TRBV20-1|-
CSALPHRPGANVLTF
TGCAGTGCCCTCCCCCATCGCCCTGGGGCCAACGTCCTGACTTTC
>TRBJ1-4|-|TRBV7-2|-
CASSPQGTANEKLFF
TGTGCCAGCAGCCCACAGGGCACGGCTAATGAAAAACTGTTTTTT
>TRBJ2-5|many|TRBV2|-
CASSDPGAGGETQYF
TGTGCCAGCAGTGACCCGGGGGCGGGCGGTGAGACCCAGTACTTC
>TRBJ1-5|-|TRBV6-5|-
CASSLTGMSNQPQHF
TGTGCCAGCAGCCTAACAGGGATGAGCAATCAGCCCCAGCATTTT
>TRBJ1-4|many|TRBV10-3|TRBD1
CATRTGNEKLFF
TGTGCCACGCGGACAGGGAACGAAAAACTGTTTTTT
>TRBJ2-5|-|TRBV10-3|-
CASSEAEGGLQETQYF
TGTGCCAGCAGTGAAGCGGAGGGGGGCCTTCAAGAGACCCAGTACTTC
>TRBJ2-6|-|TRBV15|-
CATSSQTGVGANVLTF
TGTGCCACCAGCAGCCAGACAGGTGTCGGGGCCAACGTCCTGACTTTC
>TRBJ1-2|many|TRBV10-3|-
CAISVGEGHTF
TGTGCCATCAGTGTAGGCGAGGGCCACACCTTC
>TRBJ1-2|few|TRBV5-6|TRBD1
CASSFGTGIYGYTF
TGTGCCAGCAGCTTTGGGACAGGCATCTATGGCTACACCTTC
>TRBJ2-5|many|TRBV29-1|-
CSVPGATQYF
TGCAGCGTTCCAGGAGCGACCCAGTACTTC
>TRBJ2-3|-|TRBV25-1|-
CASSTTGFTDTQYF
TGTGCCAGCAGTACCACAGGCTTCACAGATACGCAGTATTTT
>TRBJ2-7|few|TRBV12-3/TRBV12-4|-
CASSHNGRWPLEQYF
TGTGCCAGCAGCCATAATGGACGCTGGCCGCTCGAGCAGTACTTC
>TRBJ1-1|-|TRBV7-6|-
CASSQGGGLDTEAFF
TGTGCCAGCAGCCAAGGCGGGGGGTTGGACACTGAAGCTTTCTTT
>TRBJ2-5|-|TRBV4-1|-
CASSPFDRWETQYF
TGCGCCAGCAGCCCGTTCGACAGGTGGGAGACCCAGTACTTC
>TRBJ1-2|-|TRBV19|TRBD1
CASTGDRGNYGYTF
TGTGCCAGTACCGGGGACAGGGGTAACTATGGCTACACCTTC
>TRBJ2-6|many|TRBV15|-
CATSREGPGSGANVLTF
TGTGCCACCAGCAGAGAAGGTCCAGGCTCTGGGGCCAACGTCCTGACTTTC
>TRBJ1-2|-|TRBV7-2|TRBD1
CASRNPLKQGAGGYTF
TGTGCCAGCAGGAACCCCCTAAAACAGGGGGCGGGTGGCTACACCTTC
>TRBJ1-6|-|TRBV29-1|TRBD1
CSDQTGSDSPLHF
TGCAGCGACCAGACAGGGTCTGATTCACCCCTCCACTTT
>TRBJ2-5|-|TRBV7-9|TRBD2
CASSSQTSTRGETQYF
TGTGCCAGCAGCTCCCAGACTAGCACTCGGGGAGAGACCCAGTACTTC
>TRBJ2-5|few|TRBV25-1|-
CASSDGYQETQYF
TGTGCCAGCAGTGACGGGTACCAAGAGACCCAGTACTTC
>TRBJ1-4|many|TRBV29-1|-
CSVDGDEKLFF
TGCAGCGTTGACGGCGACGAAAAACTGTTTTTT
>TRBJ2-5|-|TRBV20-1|-
CSASRRLGRKETQYF
TGCAGTGCTAGTCGGAGACTGGGACGGAAAGAGACCCAGTACTTC
>TRBJ1-1|few|TRBV14|TRBD1
CASSLGQGWFYTEAFF
TGTGCCAGCAGCCTGGGACAGGGATGGTTCTACACTGAAGCTTTCTTT
>TRBJ2-6|-|TRBV7-9|TRBD2
CASSPGLDDYSGANVLTF
TGTGCCAGCAGCCCGGGACTAGATGACTACTCTGGGGCCAACGTCCTGACTTTC
>TRBJ1-6|many|TRBV10-1|-
CASSDRVGSPLHF
TGCGCCAGCAGTGACAGGGTTGGGTCACCCCTCCACTTT
>TRBJ1-5|-|TRBV10-3|-
CAGAPGRFQPQHF
TGTGCCGGGGCCCCTGGCCGGTTTCAGCCCCAGCATTTT
>TRBJ1-5|many|TRBV7-2|-
CASSTRTGGQPQHF
TGTGCCAGCAGCACCCGGACCGGCGGGCAGCCCCAGCATTTT
>TRBJ1-1|few|TRBV19|-
CASSIDPMNTEAFF
TGTGCCAGTAGTATAGACCCGATGAACACTGAAGCTTTCTTT
>TRBJ1-5|-|TRBV4-1|TRBD1
CASSHAGGPNQPQHF
TGCGCCAGCAGCCATGCAGGGGGCCCTAATCAGCCCCAGCATTTT